The 12 T cell receptor beta chains below all came from one sample that was sequenced in a study of T-cell memory formation after mild COVID-19. Each CDR3 protein is one row after TCRdb ran MiXCR on the 5' RACE reads. The sample consists of 45,000 to 65,000 distinct CDR3 sequences, 9.3% of them appearing once. Sequenced material: PBMCs or a T cell subset sorted from them (not recorded which). These receptors came from an adult woman who had mild COVID-19 (a few samples of this study predate the infection). Cell type and time point are not known.

The chain is built from TRBV18 and TRBJ1-1; 9 nucleotides agree with TRBD1. Trimming at V came to 3 bases and at J to 4 bases, leaving 6 bases not matched to a gene. This CDR3 has 15 residues. Germline CDR1 KGHSH, CDR2 LQKENI. The CDR3 region is CASSPRDRASTEAFF. CDR3 coding DNA: TGTGCCAGCTCACCTCGGGACAGGGCGTCCACTGAAGCTTTCTTT.

This clonotype showed up many times. The chain has TRBV5-1 and TRBJ2-7, with D unresolved. CDR1 is SGHRS, CDR2 YFSETQ, per germline. The CDR3 runs to 12 residues. The ends were cut back, 4 bases at V and 3 bases at J, with 8 bases in the middle. The CDR3 DNA sequence: TGCGCCAGCAGCAGATCCTACTACGAGCAGTACTTC. Its translation: CASSRSYYEQYF.

The table lists this clonotype with many counts. This sequence joins TRBV25-1 and TRBJ2-5, with 7 nucleotides matching TRBD2. From germline, CDR1 is MGHDK and CDR2 SYGVNS. CDR3 length equals 16 residues. The V segment lost 5 bases and the J segment 1 base; nucleotides outside the gene matches: 10. The CDR3 sequence: CASSPGGERAQETQYF. In DNA, the CDR3 is TGTGCCAGCAGTCCTGGGGGGGAAAGAGCCCAAGAGACCCAGTACTTC.

The table lists this clonotype with many counts. V and J are TRBV29-1 and TRBJ2-2; 11 bases map to TRBD2. This CDR3 has 16 residues. The germline CDR1 and CDR2 sequences are SQVTM and ANQGSEA. Losses at the gene ends were 0 bases for V and 5 bases for J; bases not matched to a gene: 5. The chain's CDR3 is CSVEESGTSGTGELFF. Here the CDR3 DNA reads TGCAGCGTTGAAGAATCCGGGACTAGCGGAACCGGGGAGCTGTTTTTT.

V usage is TRBV19 and J usage is TRBJ1-6, with no clear D. CDR3 length equals 12 residues. CDR1 is LNHDA and CDR2 is SQIVND in the germline V gene (reference sequence). Trimming took off 6 bases at V and 0 bases at J, with 0 bases between the two ends. CDR3 residues: CASSSYNSPLHF. CDR3 nucleotides: TGTGCCAGTAGCTCCTATAATTCACCCCTCCACTTT.

This clonotype occurred a few times. The chain joins TRBV5-1 to TRBJ2-2, with TRBD2 as a possible D gene (5 bases). The CDR3 loop spans 15 amino acids. Trimming cost V 4 bases and J 2 bases, with 12 bases left between them. Per germline, CDR1 SGHRS and CDR2 YFSETQ. The CDR3, as DNA: TGCGCCAGCAGCCTGGACTTTACCAACACCGGGGAGCTGTTTTTT. Translation gives CASSLDFTNTGELFF.

This clonotype was recorded a few times. The V and J genes are TRBV30 and TRBJ1-1; D unresolved. The CDR3 is 14 residues long. Deletions cut 0 bases from V and 6 bases from J, with 14 bases between. CDR1 and CDR2 (germline): GTSNPN, SVGIG (reference sequence). Here the CDR3 DNA reads TGTGCCTGGAGTGTACGAGCCGTCGGCGCTGAAGCTTTCTTT. Amino acid sequence: CAWSVRAVGAEAFF.

This clonotype has at least ten counts. The chain recombines TRBV9 with TRBJ2-5, with 8 bases matching TRBD2. After removal of 0 bases from V and 1 base from J, the junction contained 5 bases not matched to a gene. The CDR3 consists of 16 residues. Looked up from germline, CDR1 is SGDLS and CDR2 is YYNGEE. CDR3 loop: CASSVAPGLAQETQYF. As DNA, the CDR3 is TGTGCCAGCAGCGTAGCTCCAGGACTAGCCCAAGAGACCCAGTACTTC.

This clonotype has only a few counts. The chain uses TRBV5-1 and TRBJ1-1, with TRBD1 as a possible D gene (5 bases). Germline assignment: CDR1 SGHRS and CDR2 YFSETQ. V shed 4 bases and J shed 6 bases, with 10 bases lying between them. The CDR3 covers 12 residues. CDR3 nucleotide sequence: TGCGCCAGCAGCCTGGACACAGCTGAAGCTTTCTTT. Amino acid sequence: CASSLDTAEAFF.

The chain carries TRBV2 and TRBJ2-1, with D perhaps matching TRBD1 (5 bases). Trimming stripped 6 bases from V and 4 bases from J, with 16 bases between. Germline loops: CDR1 SNHLY, CDR2 FYNNEI. This CDR3 has 15 amino acids. CDR3 in DNA: TGTGCCAGCAGCCCACAGGAACACCCTTACAATGAGCAGTTCTTC. It yields the protein CASSPQEHPYNEQFF.

The chain links TRBV12-3 or TRBV12-4 to TRBJ1-2, with TRBD1 identical over 7 bases. The CDR3 extends over 18 amino acids. After removal of 6 bases from V and 0 bases from J, the junction contained 16 bases not matched to a gene. The CDR3 sequence is CASSRGKSPYGANYGYTF. In DNA, the CDR3 is TGTGCCAGCAGCAGGGGGAAGAGCCCTTACGGAGCTAACTATGGCTACACCTTC.

The chain links TRBV7-2 to TRBJ2-3, with D unclear. There are 12 residues in the CDR3. Germline V CDR1 and CDR2: SGHTA, FQGNSA. Between the trimmed V and J ends, which lost 6 bases and 3 bases, there was a span of 7 bases. This CDR3 is CASSRATDTQYF. DNA for the CDR3: TGTGCCAGCAGTAGGGCAACAGATACGCAGTATTTT.